This entry concerns a single TCR beta chain. The sample comes from a study of blood T cell repertoires in COVID-19. Libraries were prepared by immunoSEQ multiplex PCR; TCRdb keeps only in-frame clonotypes and omits some of them. The data contain some 160,000 clones, around 82% of them singletons. CDR3 length equals 13 residues. CDR1 is SQVTM and CDR2 is ANQGSEA in the germline V gene. The V gene lost 7 bases and the J gene lost 9 bases, with 16 bases spanning the gap. Sequenced sample: peripheral blood. The rearrangement uses TRBV29-1 and TRBJ1-6; D remains unclear. The clonotype was recovered from a woman at least 80 years old with acute or convalescent COVID-19. The CDR3 DNA reads as TGCAGCGCCCGCGAGGTAGAGGGTTCACCCCTCCACTTT. Its protein product is CSAREVEGSPLHF.